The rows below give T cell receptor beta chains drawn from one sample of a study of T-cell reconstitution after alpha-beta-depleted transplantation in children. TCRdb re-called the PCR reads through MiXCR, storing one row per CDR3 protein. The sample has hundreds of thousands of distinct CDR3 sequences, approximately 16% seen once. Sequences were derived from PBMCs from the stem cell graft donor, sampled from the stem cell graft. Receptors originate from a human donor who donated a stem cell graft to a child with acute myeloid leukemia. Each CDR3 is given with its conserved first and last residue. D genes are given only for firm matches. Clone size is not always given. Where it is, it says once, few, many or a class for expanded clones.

cdr3_aa: CASSLGNRGPDTQYF
cdr3_nt: TGTGCCAGCAGTTTAGGGAATCGGGGTCCAGATACGCAGTATTTT
d_call: NA
j_call: TRBJ2-3
clone_size: NA
v_call: TRBV12-3/TRBV12-4

cdr3_aa: CASSNREETEAFF
cdr3_nt: TGTGCCAGCAGTAATCGGGAGGAGACTGAAGCTTTCTTT
d_call: NA
j_call: TRBJ1-1
clone_size: NA
v_call: TRBV27

cdr3_aa: CASSLGTGRNGELFF
cdr3_nt: TGTGCCAGCAGCTTGGGTACAGGGAGGAACGGGGAGCTGTTTTTT
d_call: NA
j_call: TRBJ2-2
clone_size: few
v_call: TRBV5-6

cdr3_aa: CASSSGSLYEQYF
cdr3_nt: TGTGCCAGCAGCTCGGGGAGTTTGTACGAGCAGTACTTC
d_call: NA
j_call: TRBJ2-7
clone_size: NA
v_call: TRBV11-2

cdr3_aa: CASSMDSYQPQHF
cdr3_nt: TGTGCCAGTAGTATGGACAGCTATCAGCCCCAGCATTTT
d_call: NA
j_call: TRBJ1-5
clone_size: few
v_call: TRBV19

cdr3_aa: CASSLALSGATNEKLFF
cdr3_nt: TGTGCCAGCAGCTTAGCGCTCTCGGGGGCAACTAATGAAAAACTGTTTTTT
d_call: NA
j_call: TRBJ1-4
clone_size: few
v_call: TRBV7-2

cdr3_aa: CASSLVQQGTEAFF
cdr3_nt: TGCGCCAGCAGCTTGGTCCAGCAGGGCACTGAAGCTTTCTTT
d_call: NA
j_call: TRBJ1-1
clone_size: many
v_call: TRBV5-1

cdr3_aa: CSARGGLDGNIQYF
cdr3_nt: TGCAGTGCTAGAGGGGGCCTAGATGGCAACATTCAGTACTTC
d_call: NA
j_call: TRBJ2-4
clone_size: few
v_call: TRBV20-1

cdr3_aa: CSVETLTAYNEQFF
cdr3_nt: TGCAGCGTTGAAACCCTTACCGCCTACAATGAGCAGTTCTTC
d_call: NA
j_call: TRBJ2-1
clone_size: NA
v_call: TRBV29-1

cdr3_aa: CASMTGALNTEAFF
cdr3_nt: TGTGCTTCGATGACAGGGGCATTGAACACTGAAGCTTTCTTT
d_call: TRBD1
j_call: TRBJ1-1
clone_size: few
v_call: TRBV7-2

cdr3_aa: CSAYAGELFF
cdr3_nt: TGCAGCGCCTACGCCGGGGAGCTGTTTTTT
d_call: NA
j_call: TRBJ2-2
clone_size: many
v_call: TRBV29-1

cdr3_aa: CASSSGMRRAGVQETQYF
cdr3_nt: TGCGCCAGCAGCTCTGGCATGAGGCGCGCGGGGGTGCAAGAGACCCAGTACTTC
d_call: TRBD2
j_call: TRBJ2-5
clone_size: few
v_call: TRBV4-1

cdr3_aa: CASSTRTGWNSPLHF
cdr3_nt: TGTGCCAGCAGCACTCGGACAGGGTGGAATTCACCCCTCCACTTT
d_call: TRBD1
j_call: TRBJ1-6
clone_size: many
v_call: TRBV7-2

cdr3_aa: CSVGSGVNTGELFF
cdr3_nt: TGCAGCGTTGGATCAGGAGTGAACACCGGGGAGCTGTTTTTT
d_call: NA
j_call: TRBJ2-2
clone_size: few
v_call: TRBV29-1

cdr3_aa: CASSRRDSGRYEQYF
cdr3_nt: TGCGCCAGCAGCCGTAGGGACAGTGGGAGGTACGAGCAGTACTTC
d_call: NA
j_call: TRBJ2-7
clone_size: many
v_call: TRBV4-3

cdr3_aa: CASSSGGGGYTF
cdr3_nt: TGTGCCAGCAGTTCCGGTGGTGGTGGCTACACCTTC
d_call: NA
j_call: TRBJ1-2
clone_size: few
v_call: TRBV11-2

cdr3_aa: CSATSGQGNSYEQYF
cdr3_nt: TGCAGTGCTACCTCGGGACAGGGGAACTCCTACGAGCAGTACTTC
d_call: TRBD1
j_call: TRBJ2-7
clone_size: many
v_call: TRBV20-1

cdr3_aa: CASSSDESGLYEQYF
cdr3_nt: TGTGCCAGCAGCTCCGACGAGTCAGGGTTATACGAGCAGTACTTC
d_call: NA
j_call: TRBJ2-7
clone_size: NA
v_call: TRBV5-6

cdr3_aa: CASSFSQGRGYTF
cdr3_nt: TGTGCCAGCAGTTTTTCGCAGGGAAGAGGCTACACCTTC
d_call: NA
j_call: TRBJ1-2
clone_size: few
v_call: TRBV12-3/TRBV12-4

cdr3_aa: CASRRGDREIETQYF
cdr3_nt: TGTGCCAGCAGGCGTGGGGACAGGGAAATAGAGACCCAGTACTTC
d_call: TRBD1
j_call: TRBJ2-5
clone_size: many
v_call: TRBV6-1

cdr3_aa: CSARDGDLSYNEQFF
cdr3_nt: TGCAGTGCTAGAGATGGAGATCTCTCCTACAATGAGCAGTTCTTC
d_call: NA
j_call: TRBJ2-1
clone_size: NA
v_call: TRBV20-1

cdr3_aa: CASSNTGSLDNEQFF
cdr3_nt: TGTGCCAGCAGCAACACGGGGTCACTAGACAATGAGCAGTTCTTC
d_call: NA
j_call: TRBJ2-1
clone_size: few
v_call: TRBV6-1

cdr3_aa: CASSQGGTGLNEQFF
cdr3_nt: TGTGCCAGCAGCCAAGGGGGGACAGGATTGAATGAGCAGTTCTTC
d_call: TRBD1
j_call: TRBJ2-1
clone_size: many
v_call: TRBV4-2

cdr3_aa: CSVNGRANTEAFF
cdr3_nt: TGCAGCGTCAACGGGAGAGCGAACACTGAAGCTTTCTTT
d_call: NA
j_call: TRBJ1-1
clone_size: many
v_call: TRBV29-1

cdr3_aa: CASSLEGAQITGELFF
cdr3_nt: TGTGCCAGCAGCTTAGAGGGGGCGCAGATCACCGGGGAGCTGTTTTTT
d_call: TRBD1
j_call: TRBJ2-2
clone_size: few
v_call: TRBV13

cdr3_aa: CSAGGTGGYEQFF
cdr3_nt: TGCAGTGCTGGGGGGACAGGGGGCTATGAGCAGTTCTTC
d_call: TRBD1
j_call: TRBJ2-1
clone_size: many
v_call: TRBV20-1

cdr3_aa: CSARVAGLSTEAFF
cdr3_nt: TGCAGTGCTAGAGTAGCAGGTTTGAGCACTGAAGCTTTCTTT
d_call: NA
j_call: TRBJ1-1
clone_size: many
v_call: TRBV20-1

cdr3_aa: CASERGGYIHEQYF
cdr3_nt: TGTGCCAGCGAGCGGGGGGGATATATCCACGAGCAGTACTTC
d_call: TRBD2
j_call: TRBJ2-7
clone_size: few
v_call: TRBV5-6

cdr3_aa: CASSIEGNYGYTF
cdr3_nt: TGTGCCAGCAGCATCGAGGGAAACTATGGCTACACCTTC
d_call: NA
j_call: TRBJ1-2
clone_size: NA
v_call: TRBV5-8

cdr3_aa: CASSSSGGRNTGELFF
cdr3_nt: TGTGCCAGCAGCTCTAGCGGGGGAAGGAACACCGGGGAGCTGTTTTTT
d_call: TRBD2
j_call: TRBJ2-2
clone_size: many
v_call: TRBV7-7

cdr3_aa: CSARVRRRASLYEQYF
cdr3_nt: TGCAGTGCTAGAGTCCGCAGGAGGGCGTCCCTTTACGAGCAGTACTTC
d_call: NA
j_call: TRBJ2-7
clone_size: many
v_call: TRBV20-1

cdr3_aa: CSARDGAQEIEKLFF
cdr3_nt: TGCAGTGCTAGAGATGGCGCACAGGAGATTGAAAAACTGTTTTTT
d_call: NA
j_call: TRBJ1-4
clone_size: many
v_call: TRBV20-1

cdr3_aa: CASSQAWGAAAYEQYF
cdr3_nt: TGTGCCAGCAGCCAAGCTTGGGGGGCTGCGGCTTACGAGCAGTACTTC
d_call: NA
j_call: TRBJ2-7
clone_size: once
v_call: TRBV3-1

cdr3_aa: CASRRGRNEQFF
cdr3_nt: TGTGCCAGCCGCCGCGGCCGTAATGAGCAGTTCTTC
d_call: NA
j_call: TRBJ2-1
clone_size: few
v_call: TRBV12-3/TRBV12-4

cdr3_aa: CASSEGQIGEAFF
cdr3_nt: TGTGCCAGCAGTGAAGGACAGATTGGTGAAGCTTTCTTT
d_call: NA
j_call: TRBJ1-1
clone_size: once
v_call: TRBV2

cdr3_aa: CSVEVGRENTDTQYF
cdr3_nt: TGCAGCGTTGAAGTAGGGCGGGAAAACACAGATACGCAGTATTTT
d_call: NA
j_call: TRBJ2-3
clone_size: many
v_call: TRBV29-1

cdr3_aa: CATSDLRGGKQETQYF
cdr3_nt: TGTGCCACCAGTGATTTACGGGGGGGTAAACAGGAGACCCAGTACTTC
d_call: TRBD2
j_call: TRBJ2-5
clone_size: NA
v_call: TRBV24-1

cdr3_aa: CASSRSNTQYF
cdr3_nt: TGTGCCAGCAGTAGGAGTAATACGCAGTATTTT
d_call: NA
j_call: TRBJ2-3
clone_size: many
v_call: TRBV7-2

cdr3_aa: CSADPLAGGLYTQYF
cdr3_nt: TGCAGTGCTGACCCTCTAGCGGGGGGGCTATATACGCAGTATTTT
d_call: TRBD2
j_call: TRBJ2-3
clone_size: many
v_call: TRBV20-1

cdr3_aa: CSANEQGDHGYTF
cdr3_nt: TGCAGTGCTAACGAACAGGGGGACCATGGCTACACCTTC
d_call: TRBD1
j_call: TRBJ1-2
clone_size: many
v_call: TRBV20-1